This T cell receptor (beta chain) is drawn from a study of shared clonotypes between healthy human individuals. Background on the study: The study used three CD4 naive, three CD4 memory, two CD8 naive and one CD8 memory plate per donor.

Study-level findings and limits: Clonotype sharing among donors likely depends on sequencing depth.

In regard to this clone: The target antigen is unknown.

The study drew all its donors from Caucasian adults living in Nashville, Tennessee. The CD8 memory fraction combined CD45RO+ cells with TemRA cells (CCR7-negative CD45RA+). CDR1 SNHLY and CDR2 FYNNEI come from the germline V gene. The CDR3 is 14 residues long. The V gene lost 8 bases and the J gene lost 1 base, with 14 bases spanning the gap. TCRdb's table, derived via immunoSEQ multiplex PCR, lists solely in-frame clones and lacks some. Of hundreds of thousands of clones listed, around 87% are singletons. This chain joins TRBV2 and TRBJ2-5, with D possibly TRBD2 on 6 matching bases. This clonotype originated in a man between 18 and 35 years old in good health. Material: memory CD8+ T cells sorted from blood. Subset given: CD45RO+ cells pooled with CCR7-negative TemRA cells. This chain's CDR3 is CASSEDYSQETQYF. For the CDR3, the DNA is TGTGCCAGCTCCGAGGACTACAGCCAAGAGACCCAGTACTTC.